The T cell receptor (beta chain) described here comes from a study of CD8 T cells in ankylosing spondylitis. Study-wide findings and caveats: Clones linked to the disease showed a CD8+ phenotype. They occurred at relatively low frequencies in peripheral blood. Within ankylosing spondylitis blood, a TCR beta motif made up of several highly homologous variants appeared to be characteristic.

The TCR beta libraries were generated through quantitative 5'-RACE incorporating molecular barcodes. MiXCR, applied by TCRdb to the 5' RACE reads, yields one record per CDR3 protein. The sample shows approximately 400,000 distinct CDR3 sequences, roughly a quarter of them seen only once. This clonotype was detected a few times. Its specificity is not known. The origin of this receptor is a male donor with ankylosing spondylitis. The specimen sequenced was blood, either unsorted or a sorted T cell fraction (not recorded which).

The CDR3 loop is CSASRAGVAYNEQFF. The CDR3 DNA sequence: TGCAGTGCTAGTAGGGCGGGAGTAGCATACAATGAGCAGTTCTTC. J is TRBJ2-1 and V is TRBV20-1; 7 bases line up with TRBD2. CDR3 size: 15 residues. Trimming cost V 3 bases and J 4 bases; bases outside gene matches: 9. Germline CDR1 and CDR2: DFQATT and SNEGSKA (reference sequence).